The rows below give T cell receptor beta chains drawn from one sample of a study of neurological immune-mediated disorders. TCRdb processed the 5' RACE reads anew with MiXCR; each CDR3 protein has one entry. Among tens of thousands of distinct CDR3 sequences listed, approximately 4% were seen once. Sequences were obtained from PBMCs. These TCRs come from a man in his forties or fifties with multiple sclerosis. Both conserved end residues are part of each CDR3. A D gene is named only where the DNA matches it firmly. Clone sizes are shown as how often the clone was seen (once, few, many) or a class if it is expanded.

j_call clone_size v_call d_call cdr3_length cdr3_aa cdr3_nt
TRBJ1-5 many TRBV12-3/TRBV12-4 NA 14 CASSFGTSNQPQHF TGTGCCAGCAGTTTTGGGACATCTAATCAGCCCCAGCATTTT
TRBJ2-5 many TRBV5-1 TRBD1 14 CASSFGQGRETQYF TGCGCCAGCAGCTTCGGACAGGGACGAGAGACCCAGTACTTC
TRBJ1-5 many TRBV28 NA 14 CASSFSENNQPQHF TGTGCCAGCAGTTTCTCAGAGAACAATCAGCCCCAGCATTTT
TRBJ2-3 many TRBV3-1 NA 14 CASSPDPRADTQYF TGTGCCAGCAGCCCGGACCCCCGGGCGGATACGCAGTATTTT
TRBJ1-1 many TRBV3-1 TRBD1 16 CASSQRDRGMNTEAFF TGTGCCAGCAGCCAACGGGACAGGGGCATGAACACTGAAGCTTTCTTT
TRBJ1-2 many TRBV21-1 NA 16 CASSKSGSFDRGGYTF TGTGCCAGCAGCAAATCTGGTTCCTTCGACAGGGGTGGCTACACCTTC
TRBJ2-5 many TRBV5-6 TRBD2 16 CASSSMTSGGQETQYF TGTGCCAGCAGCTCAATGACTAGCGGGGGACAAGAGACCCAGTACTTC
TRBJ2-5 many TRBV5-1 NA 15 CASSPGPRDTRTQYF TGCGCCAGCAGTCCAGGGCCCCGGGATACCCGGACCCAGTACTTC
TRBJ2-7 many TRBV5-1 NA 14 CASGLRDPSYEQYF TGCGCCAGCGGACTAAGAGATCCCTCCTACGAGCAGTACTTC
TRBJ2-1 many TRBV5-8 NA 13 CASSLFPDNEQFF TGTGCCAGCAGCTTGTTCCCGGACAATGAGCAGTTCTTC
TRBJ2-3 many TRBV29-1 TRBD2 16 CSVPWGLAGAGDTQYF TGCAGCGTCCCGTGGGGACTAGCGGGGGCGGGAGATACGCAGTATTTT
TRBJ1-5 many TRBV20-1 TRBD1 13 CSAQTGGPQPQHF TGCAGTGCGCAGACAGGGGGCCCTCAGCCCCAGCATTTT
TRBJ2-7 many TRBV20-1 TRBD2 15 CSARILARSSYEQYF TGCAGTGCTAGGATACTAGCGAGGAGCTCCTACGAGCAGTACTTC
TRBJ1-2 many TRBV15 NA 15 CATSRGVGLDYGYTF TGTGCCACCAGCAGAGGGGTCGGGTTAGACTATGGCTACACCTTC